Listed below are T cell receptor beta chains from one sample, sequenced in a study of monozygotic twins with inflammatory bowel disease. TCRdb re-called the 5' RACE reads and gives one entry per CDR3 protein, without DNA. Recorded here are approximately 150,000 distinct CDR3 sequences; the top ten clones represent less than 3%. Sequences were obtained from blood. These receptor sequences come from a human donor with ulcerative colitis or Crohn's disease, or a healthy co-twin of an affected twin (not recorded which). Each CDR3 is given with its conserved first and last residue. Rows give clone size only sometimes, using once, few, many, or a class for an expanded clone.

J | V | size | CDR3
TRBJ2-6 | TRBV6-5 | - | CASSYSPPNSGANVLTF
TRBJ1-2 | TRBV5-6 | - | CASSRTGGDGYTF
TRBJ2-7 | TRBV20-1 | - | CSARRRGPSYEQYF
TRBJ2-2 | TRBV11-2 | - | CASSLSGGLRTGELFF
TRBJ1-2 | TRBV20-1 | - | CSAPGDYSYGYTF
TRBJ2-7 | TRBV29-1 | - | CSVHRQGRNEQYF
TRBJ2-3 | TRBV7-2 | - | CASTLGQSTDTQYF
TRBJ2-5 | TRBV13 | - | CASSLTVPGTQYF
TRBJ1-2 | TRBV20-1 | - | CSAGAGGSGGYTF
TRBJ2-3 | TRBV6-5 | - | CASSYSRMGTDTQYF
TRBJ1-1 | TRBV7-3 | - | CASSLRATLNTEAFF
TRBJ2-1 | TRBV20-1 | - | CSARDDFGYNEQFF
TRBJ1-1 | TRBV10-2 | - | CASQMNTEAFF
TRBJ2-7 | TRBV18 | - | CASSPGTARYEQYF
TRBJ2-3 | TRBV19 | - | CASSIGQGSGTDTQYF
TRBJ2-5 | TRBV20-1 | - | CSASGGPQETQYF
TRBJ2-5 | TRBV7-2 | - | CASSLRPSGQETQYF
TRBJ1-2 | TRBV6-1 | - | CASSPVPGAPSYGYTF
TRBJ1-2 | TRBV5-5 | - | CASKQSSNYGYTF
TRBJ1-5 | TRBV4-3 | - | CASSQDGGGNQPQHF
TRBJ2-4 | TRBV28 | - | CASSETGGNIQYF
TRBJ2-7 | TRBV12-3/TRBV12-4 | - | CASSLFPDSKEQYF
TRBJ2-5 | TRBV5-1 | - | CASSLRDPTAETQYF
TRBJ2-7 | TRBV6-2/TRBV6-3 | - | CASSSMRDRAEQYF
TRBJ2-2 | TRBV7-3 | - | CASSLSLVGNTGELFF
TRBJ2-3 | TRBV7-2 | - | CASSWGHSSTDTQYF
TRBJ2-2 | TRBV5-1 | - | CASTGTGINTGELFF
TRBJ2-2 | TRBV29-1 | - | CSVVGQGPGELFF
TRBJ2-1 | TRBV29-1 | - | CSVEDRGGKQFF
TRBJ2-5 | TRBV7-2 | - | CASSLAPGLAGGPRETQYF
TRBJ2-6 | TRBV7-3 | - | CASSLRRQDSGANVLTF
TRBJ2-1 | TRBV5-1 | - | CASSWGTGKYEQFF
TRBJ2-2 | TRBV24-1 | - | CATSDLQGAGELFF
TRBJ2-6 | TRBV4-3 | - | CASSQDRLRSGANVLTF
TRBJ2-1 | TRBV20-1 | - | CSATGPYNEQFF
TRBJ1-5 | TRBV19 | - | CASSKNDGGGQPQHF
TRBJ1-2 | TRBV12-3/TRBV12-4 | - | CASSSISSYPVYGYTF
TRBJ1-2 | TRBV4-2 | medium-sized | CASSQDRTRNNYGYTF
TRBJ1-2 | TRBV7-3 | - | CASSLTSTGQGFGDYGYTF
TRBJ2-7 | TRBV5-1 | - | CASSLDLDSYEQYF
TRBJ2-2 | TRBV30 | - | CAWHTGTGNTGELFF
TRBJ2-2 | TRBV7-2 | - | CASSLRGLTGELFF
TRBJ2-3 | TRBV28 | - | CASSLTRGGGWGTDTQYF
TRBJ2-3 | TRBV20-1 | - | CSATGRTDSTDTQYF
TRBJ2-5 | TRBV7-9 | - | CASSPLWGEETQYF